This T cell receptor beta chain was obtained from a study of blood T cells in healthy people across ages. General study points: Age brought a roughly linear fall in TCR beta diversity measured per million T cells.

The CDR3 is 12 residues long. Germline CDR1 and CDR2: SNHLY and FYNNEI. Trimming took 4 bases from V and 7 from J, leaving 8 bases between them. Alongside a J-beta primer mix, a sample-barcoded 5' primer served in a second PCR lasting about 7 to 11 cycles. MiXCR, applied by TCRdb to the 5' RACE reads, yields one record per CDR3 protein. The table shows 1.5 million to 2 million distinct CDR3 sequences, with about 30% occurring only once. Worth noting for this clonotype: Its specificity is unknown.

The sequence derives from a woman in her twenties or thirties in good health. Sequencing used blood. The chain carries TRBV2 and TRBJ1-5, with D hard to call. CDR3 sequence reads: CASSVSRQPQHF. The CDR3 DNA sequence: TGTGCCAGCAGTGTTTCCCGCCAGCCCCAGCATTTT. Full variable domain (missing parts from reference TRBV2 and TRBJ1-5): EPEVTQTPSHQVTQMGQEVILRCVPISNHLYFYWYRQILGQKVEFLVSFYNNEISEKSEIFDDQFSVERPDGSNFTLKIRSTKLEDSAMYFCASSVSRQPQHFGDGTRLSIL.